This entry is about one T cell receptor (beta chain). The source of the sample is a study of T cell responses to AZD1222 COVID-19 vaccine. CDR3 length: 11 amino acids. Trimming cost V 3 bases and J 11 bases, with 11 bases left between them. The germline V gene encodes CDR1 MDHEN and CDR2 SYDVKM. Assay used: immunoSEQ multiplex PCR; TCRdb lists only in-frame clones, some missing. The data show about 120,000 clones, about 86% seen once. The source is an adult in good health. The rearrangement links TRBV28 to TRBJ2-7; possibly TRBD2 for D (5 bases). Source: peripheral blood, taken on day 0 of AZD1222 vaccination. CDR3 DNA: TGTGCCAGCAGTTTGGAGGCTCGTAAGTACTTC. Its translation: CASSLEARKYF. The whole variable domain, remainder taken from reference TRBV28 and TRBJ2-7, is DVKVTQSSRYLVKRTGEKVFLECVQDMDHENMFWYRQDPGLGLRLIYFSYDVKMKEKGDIPEGYSVSREKKERFSLILESASTNQTSMYLCASSLEARKYFGPGTRLTVT.